Included here is one TCR beta chain sequence, with context. The data originate from a study of blood T cell repertoires in COVID-19. Clones were sequenced by immunoSEQ multiplex PCR, and TCRdb holds only the in-frame ones, with some missing. The table records more than 250,000 clones, around four fifths of them present only once. The CDR3 covers 13 residues. The trim removed 3 bases at V and 6 bases at J, leaving 3 bases unmatched. This chain links TRBV12-3 or TRBV12-4 with TRBJ2-3; 7 bases align to TRBD2. The sequence derives from a man aged 60 to 69 who had recovered from COVID-19. Source material: peripheral blood. The chain's CDR3 is CASSLGRGDTQYF. CDR3 bases: TGTGCCAGCAGTTTGGGGCGGGGGGATACGCAGTATTTT.